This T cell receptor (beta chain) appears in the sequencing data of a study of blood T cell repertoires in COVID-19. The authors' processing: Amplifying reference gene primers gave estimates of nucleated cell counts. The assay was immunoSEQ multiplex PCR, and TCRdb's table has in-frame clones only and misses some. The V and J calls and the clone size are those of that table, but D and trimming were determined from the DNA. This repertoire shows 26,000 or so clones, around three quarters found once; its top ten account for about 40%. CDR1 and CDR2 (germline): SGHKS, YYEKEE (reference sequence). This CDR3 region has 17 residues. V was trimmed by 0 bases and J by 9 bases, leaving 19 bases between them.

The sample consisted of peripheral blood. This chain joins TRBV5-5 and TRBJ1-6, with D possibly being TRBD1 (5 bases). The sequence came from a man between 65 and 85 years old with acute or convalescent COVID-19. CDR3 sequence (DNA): TGTGCCAGCAGCTTGGCCGTGAGGGGAGGATTTGGTTCACCCCTCCACTTT. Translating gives CASSLAVRGGFGSPLHF.